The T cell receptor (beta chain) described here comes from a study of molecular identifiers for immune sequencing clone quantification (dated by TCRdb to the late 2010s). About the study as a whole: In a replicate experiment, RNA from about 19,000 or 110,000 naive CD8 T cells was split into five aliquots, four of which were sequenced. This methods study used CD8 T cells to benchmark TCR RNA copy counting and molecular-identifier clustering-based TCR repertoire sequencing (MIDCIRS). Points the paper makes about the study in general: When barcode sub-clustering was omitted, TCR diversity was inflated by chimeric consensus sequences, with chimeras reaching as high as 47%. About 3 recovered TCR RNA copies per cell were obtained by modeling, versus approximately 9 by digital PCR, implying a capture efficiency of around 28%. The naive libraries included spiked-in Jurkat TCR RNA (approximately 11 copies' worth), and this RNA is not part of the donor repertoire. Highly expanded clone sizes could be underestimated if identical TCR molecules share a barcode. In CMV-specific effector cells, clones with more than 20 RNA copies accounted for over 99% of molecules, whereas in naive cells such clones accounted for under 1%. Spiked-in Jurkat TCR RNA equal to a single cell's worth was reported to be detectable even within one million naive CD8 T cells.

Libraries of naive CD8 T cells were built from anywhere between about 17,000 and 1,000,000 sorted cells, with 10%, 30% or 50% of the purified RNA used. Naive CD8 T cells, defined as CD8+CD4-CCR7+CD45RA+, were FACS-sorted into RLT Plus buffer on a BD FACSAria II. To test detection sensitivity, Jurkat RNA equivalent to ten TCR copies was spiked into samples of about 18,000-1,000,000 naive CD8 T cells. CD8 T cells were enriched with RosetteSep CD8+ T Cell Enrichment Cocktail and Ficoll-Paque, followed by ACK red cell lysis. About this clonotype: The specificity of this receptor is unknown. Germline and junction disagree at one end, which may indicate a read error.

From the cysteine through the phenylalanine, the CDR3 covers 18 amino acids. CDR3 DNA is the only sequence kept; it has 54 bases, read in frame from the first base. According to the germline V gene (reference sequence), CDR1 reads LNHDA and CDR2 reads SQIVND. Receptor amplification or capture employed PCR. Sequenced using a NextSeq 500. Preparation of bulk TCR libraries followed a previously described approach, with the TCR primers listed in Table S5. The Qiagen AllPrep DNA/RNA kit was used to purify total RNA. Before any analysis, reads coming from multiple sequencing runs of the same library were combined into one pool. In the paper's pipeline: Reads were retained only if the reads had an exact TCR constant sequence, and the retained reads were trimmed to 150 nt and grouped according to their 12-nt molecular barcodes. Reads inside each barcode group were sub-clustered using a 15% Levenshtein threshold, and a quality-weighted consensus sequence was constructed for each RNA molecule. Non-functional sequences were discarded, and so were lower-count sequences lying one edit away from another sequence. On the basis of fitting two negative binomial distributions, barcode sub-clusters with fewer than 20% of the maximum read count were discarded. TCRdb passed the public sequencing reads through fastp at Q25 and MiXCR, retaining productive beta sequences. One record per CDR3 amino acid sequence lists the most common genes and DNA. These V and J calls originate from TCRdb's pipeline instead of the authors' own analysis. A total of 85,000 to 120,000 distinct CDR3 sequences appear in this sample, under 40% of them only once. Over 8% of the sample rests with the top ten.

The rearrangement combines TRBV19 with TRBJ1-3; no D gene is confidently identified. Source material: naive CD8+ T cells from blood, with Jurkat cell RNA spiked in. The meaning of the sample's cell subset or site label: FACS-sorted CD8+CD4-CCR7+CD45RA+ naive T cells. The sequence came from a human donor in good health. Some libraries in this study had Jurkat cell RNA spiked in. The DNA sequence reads TGTGCCAGTAGTCATTCATACGGATGGGGAGTAGTTGGAAACACCATACATTTT. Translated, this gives CASSHSYGWGVVGNTIHF.